This record looks at one TCR beta chain sequence and its context. The ends were cut back, 4 bases at V and 3 bases at J, with 17 bases in the middle. The CDR3 has 16 residues. Germline assignment: CDR1 MGHRA and CDR2 YSYEKL. Libraries were prepared by immunoSEQ multiplex PCR; TCRdb keeps only in-frame clonotypes and omits some of them. This sample yields roughly 100,000 clones, of which over 85% are seen a single time; 0.89% belongs to the top ten. This sample was included in a study of cytomegalovirus exposure and HLA in healthy donors. This receptor was identified in a woman between 18 and 29 years old in good health and CMV-seronegative. The specimen sequenced was PBMCs. V usage is TRBV4-1 and J usage is TRBJ2-3; D may be TRBD2 (7 bases). The CDR3 sequence: CASSPFGGALTDTQYF. The DNA for the CDR3 is TGCGCCAGCAGCCCCTTTGGGGGGGCCTTGACAGATACGCAGTATTTT.